The next 20 T cell receptor beta chains were all read from a single sample in a study of blood T cell repertoires in COVID-19. Assay used: immunoSEQ multiplex PCR; TCRdb lists only in-frame clones, some missing. This sample has around 330,000 clones; approximately 88% occur once, and the top ten carry under 4.5%. Sequences were obtained from peripheral blood. The origin of the receptors is a woman aged 50 to 60 with active or convalescent COVID-19.

This rearrangement joins TRBV24-1 to TRBJ2-1, with a weak D call TRBD2 (5 bases). The length of the CDR3 is 15 residues. The germline V and J ends were trimmed by 4 bases and 11 bases, with 20 bases remaining between them. CDR1 is KGHDR and CDR2 is SFDVKD in the germline V gene. The CDR3 DNA sequence: TGTGCCACCAGTGACCCCCGAGACTACCGTCTGAAGCAGTTCTTC. Translating it yields CATSDPRDYRLKQFF.

This chain links TRBV11-2 with TRBJ1-1, with 11 bases matching TRBD1. Germline loops: CDR1 SGHAT, CDR2 FQNNGV. The ends lost 5 bases at V and 6 bases at J; junction bases unmatched: 8. The length of the CDR3 is 15 residues. The CDR3 sequence: CASSRWDRGFPEAFF. Written as DNA, the CDR3 is TGTGCCAGCAGCCGGTGGGACAGGGGGTTTCCTGAAGCTTTCTTT.

The genes are TRBV5-1 and TRBJ1-6; possibly TRBD1 for D (6 bases). The V end was cut by 2 bases, the J end by 4 bases, with 10 bases between. Germline CDR1 reads SGHRS; CDR2 reads YFSETQ. The CDR3 contains 15 residues. Here the CDR3 DNA reads TGCGCCAGCAGCTTCGGACAGACGTATAATTCACCCCTCCACTTT. Residues: CASSFGQTYNSPLHF.

This rearrangement joins TRBV7-9 to TRBJ1-1; D is uncertain. Trimming took off 3 bases at V and 2 bases at J, with 7 bases between the two ends. This CDR3 is built from 13 residues. From germline, CDR1 is SEHNR and CDR2 FQNEAQ (reference sequence). This chain's CDR3 is CASSFAVNTEAFF. The DNA of the CDR3 is TGTGCCAGCAGCTTTGCAGTTAACACTGAAGCTTTCTTT.

This chain connects TRBV28 to TRBJ2-5, with 13 bases aligning to TRBD2. There are 20 residues in the CDR3. Germline CDR1 is MDHEN and CDR2 is SYDVKM. V lost 4 bases, J lost 2 bases, and 16 bases stayed unmatched. The CDR3 region is CASSYPPLAGGPGPQETQYF. The CDR3 DNA follows: TGTGCCAGCAGTTATCCCCCACTAGCGGGAGGGCCGGGACCTCAAGAGACCCAGTACTTC.

The chain has TRBV19 and TRBJ1-5; D may be TRBD1 (5 bases). The CDR3 has 12 residues. V gave up 11 bases and J gave up 8 bases, with 16 bases separating them. Germline V gene data show CDR1 as LNHDA and CDR2 as SQIVND (reference sequence). The chain's CDR3 is CAASGVAEPQHF. CDR3 bases: TGTGCCGCTTCGGGGGTTGCGGAGCCCCAGCATTTT.

The genes are TRBV6-5 and TRBJ2-1, with TRBD1 as a possible D gene (6 bases). Trimming took 5 bases from V and 6 from J, leaving 14 bases between them. The CDR3 totals 14 residues. Germline loops: CDR1 MNHEY, CDR2 SVGAGI. The CDR3 sequence: CASSPRDKSNEQFF. The DNA for the CDR3 is TGTGCCAGCAGTCCTCGGGACAAGTCCAATGAGCAGTTCTTC.

This clone was recorded a few times. This CDR3 is also generated by other DNA sequences in the sample. The chain carries TRBV9 and TRBJ1-1, with 8 bases aligning to TRBD1. Per germline, CDR1 SGDLS and CDR2 YYNGEE. The length of the CDR3 is 14 residues. Losses at the gene ends were 5 bases for V and 0 bases for J; bases not matched to a gene: 3. CDR3 DNA: TGTGCCAGCAGTTCAGGGGGCATGAACACTGAAGCTTTCTTT. Translating it yields CASSSGGMNTEAFF.

CDR3 in DNA: TGTGCCAGCAGTGCAGGGGGCATCAGCAATCAGCCCCAGCATTTT. Protein: CASSAGGISNQPQHF. J is TRBJ1-5 and V is TRBV2, with 8 bases identical to TRBD1. The CDR3 runs to 15 residues. Germline CDR1 reads SNHLY; CDR2 reads FYNNEI. With V trimmed by 4 bases and J by 1 base, 3 bases remained unmatched.

The chain carries TRBV30 and TRBJ1-3; 8 positions agree with TRBD1. The CDR3 length is 18 residues. With V trimmed by 3 bases and J by 8 bases, 21 bases remained unmatched. From germline, CDR1 is GTSNPN and CDR2 SVGIG (reference sequence). The CDR3 nucleotides read TGTGCCTGGAGGCCCCCCTGGACAGGGACCCGGGTGGAAGACACCATATATTTT. Translating it yields CAWRPPWTGTRVEDTIYF.

The rearrangement uses TRBV13 and TRBJ1-1; the match to TRBD1 covers 7 bases. V lost 5 bases and J lost 0; bases outside the gene matches: 3. Germline V gene lookup returns CDR1 PRHDT and CDR2 FYEKMQ (reference sequence). The CDR3 runs 14 residues. The CDR3 region is CASSADRVNTEAFF. In DNA form, the CDR3 reads TGTGCCAGCAGCGCAGACAGGGTGAACACTGAAGCTTTCTTT.

The chain combines TRBV10-3 with TRBJ1-6; TRBD1 matches 9 bases. J gave up 10 bases and V 0 bases, and 7 bases lay outside the gene matches. The CDR3 runs to 16 residues. The germline gives CDR1 ENHRY, CDR2 SYGVKD. In nucleotides, the CDR3 is TGTGCCATCAGTGAGTCGGGGCGACAGGGGGTCTCACCCCTCCACTTT. Translating gives CAISESGRQGVSPLHF.

The rearrangement joins TRBV10-3 to TRBJ1-3; a possible D gene is TRBD1 (5 bases). This CDR3 spans 14 amino acids. Per the germline V gene, CDR1 is ENHRY and CDR2 is SYGVKD. The V end lost 7 bases, the J end lost 0 bases, and 10 bases lay between the germline ends. CDR3 coding DNA: TGTGCCATCAAGAAGGGGCCCTCTGGAAACACCATATATTTT. This encodes CAIKKGPSGNTIYF.

J is TRBJ1-1 and V is TRBV5-5; 7 bases agree with TRBD1. V dropped 6 bases and J dropped 1; count of bases not matched to a gene: 9. This CDR3 region has 15 residues. Germline V CDR1 and CDR2: SGHKS, YYEKEE (reference sequence). The CDR3 sequence is CASIPLGQSNTEAFF. Here the CDR3 DNA reads TGTGCCAGCATTCCCTTGGGACAGTCGAACACTGAAGCTTTCTTT.

V gene TRBV19 combines with J gene TRBJ2-1; 9 bases fit TRBD1. The junction had 11 bases not matched to a gene; V was cut back by 4 bases and J by 7 bases. Germline lookup yields CDR1 LNHDA and CDR2 SQIVND (reference sequence). The CDR3 sequence is 16 residues long. CDR3 coding DNA: TGTGCCAGTAGTAGGGGTAGGGACAGGGTCGGAAATGAGCAGTTCTTC. As protein: CASSRGRDRVGNEQFF.

V and J are TRBV3-1 (or the pseudogene TRBV3-2) and TRBJ2-7; TRBD2 matches at 7 bases. With V trimmed by 6 bases and J by 3 bases, 17 bases remained unmatched. The length of the CDR3 is 17 residues. Germline CDR1 LGHDT, CDR2 YNNKEL (reference sequence). The CDR3 nucleotides read TGTGCCAGCAGGTGGCTAGCGGCCGCCCCACGGGACTACGAGCAGTACTTC. Translating it yields CASRWLAAAPRDYEQYF.

The chain uses TRBV5-1 and TRBJ2-7; 7 bases line up with TRBD1. The CDR3 is 15 amino acids. Germline lookup yields CDR1 SGHRS and CDR2 YFSETQ. J lost 6 bases, V lost 4 bases, and 13 bases had no gene match. Here the CDR3 DNA reads TGCGCCAGCAGCCTAGCCCCGACAGGGATAGGCGAGCAGTACTTC. Translated: CASSLAPTGIGEQYF.

The chain recombines TRBV9 with TRBJ2-1; 13 bases line up with TRBD2. The CDR3 sequence is 17 residues long. Trimming removed 0 bases from V and 15 bases from J; junction bases left unmatched: 15. Per germline, CDR1 SGDLS and CDR2 YYNGEE. The CDR3 is CASSVGILAGGPEWRFF. CDR3 in DNA: TGTGCCAGCAGCGTAGGGATACTAGCGGGAGGGCCAGAATGGAGGTTCTTC.

CDR3 sequence: CASSSRDRGPDTQYF. Here the CDR3 DNA reads TGTGCCAGCAGCTCCCGGGACAGGGGGCCAGATACGCAGTATTTT. V usage is TRBV7-2 and J usage is TRBJ2-3, with 12 positions matching TRBD1. The CDR3 covers 15 residues. J gave up 4 bases and V 4 bases, and 3 bases lay outside the gene matches. CDR1 and CDR2 (germline): SGHTA, FQGNSA.

The chain recombines TRBV7-8 with TRBJ1-1; D uncertain. Trimming took 1 base from V and 0 from J, leaving 9 bases between them. This CDR3 comprises 15 residues. Germline CDR1 is SGHVS and CDR2 is FQNEAQ. For the CDR3, the DNA is TGTGCCAGCAGCTTAGATCACAATATGAACACTGAAGCTTTCTTT. It yields the protein CASSLDHNMNTEAFF.